This T cell receptor (beta chain) originates from a study of neoadjuvant anti-PD-1 for oral cavity cancer. This clone turned up a few times. Blood libraries mostly used approximately 480 ng genomic DNA, six replicates each. Clones were sequenced by immunoSEQ multiplex PCR, and TCRdb holds only the in-frame ones, with some missing. This repertoire shows 70,000 to 95,000 clones, approximately 80% found once; its top ten account for 2.5% to 3.5%. The receptor comes from a person aged 35-79 years with oral cavity squamous cell carcinoma. This sample comprised PBMCs, obtained before nivolumab (anti-PD-1) treatment.

CDR3 protein: CASSASPGQGNTEAFF. DNA for the CDR3: TGTGCCAGCAGCGCCTCCCCGGGACAGGGGAACACTGAAGCTTTCTTT. The chain recombines TRBV9 with TRBJ1-1, with 9 nucleotides matching TRBD1. Germline values: CDR1 SGDLS, CDR2 YYNGEE. V was pared by 3 bases and J by 1 base, with 7 bases of the junction left unmatched. The CDR3 is made up of 16 amino acids.